The next 18 T cell receptor beta chains were all read from a single sample in a study of T cell changes during pregnancy in multiple sclerosis. The table came from immunoSEQ multiplex PCR; TCRdb's copy has only in-frame clones and leaves some out. The sample shows around 62,000 clones, 80% to 90% of them seen only once. Here the sequenced sample was peripheral blood, taken in the first trimester of pregnancy. The origin of the receptors is a female donor with multiple sclerosis, enrolled in a pregnancy study.

This chain links TRBV18 with TRBJ2-7; TRBD1 matches 9 bases. The CDR3 runs to 15 residues. The V gene's germline CDR1 is KGHSH and CDR2 LQKENI. V was clipped by 3 bases and J by 2 bases; unmatched bases: 5. CDR3 amino acids: CASSPGTGLPYEQYF. The CDR3 nucleotides read TGTGCCAGCTCACCCGGGACAGGGCTTCCCTACGAGCAGTACTTC.

The chain links TRBV30 to TRBJ1-4; TRBD1 might be the D (6 bases). The CDR3 contains 15 residues. CDR1 is GTSNPN, CDR2 SVGIG, per germline (reference sequence). V lost 4 bases, J lost 3 bases, and 15 bases lay in between. In DNA form, the CDR3 reads TGTGCCTGGACCCGGGGCGGGGGCTCTAATGAAAAACTGTTTTTT. This translates into CAWTRGGGSNEKLFF.

V usage is TRBV19 and J usage is TRBJ2-1; D is undetermined. Trimming stripped 4 bases from V and 6 bases from J, with 16 bases between. Germline V gene sequence: CDR1 LNHDA, CDR2 SQIVND (reference sequence). This CDR3 is 15 amino acids long. CDR3 bases: TGTGCCAGTAGTACCCCGTACGGAGAAACCAATGAGCAGTTCTTC. This codes for CASSTPYGETNEQFF.

The rearrangement links TRBV5-1 to TRBJ2-7; 7 bases map to TRBD1. The CDR3 is made up of 14 amino acids. Germline CDR1 reads SGHRS; CDR2 reads YFSETQ. Germline trimming cut 4 bases from V and 0 bases from J; bases unmatched to any gene: 4. The CDR3 loop is CASSTGTVSYEQYF. In DNA, the CDR3 is TGCGCCAGCAGCACCGGGACAGTCTCCTACGAGCAGTACTTC.

This clone was found a few times. This rearrangement joins TRBV5-4 to TRBJ1-1; D not certain. The V gene's germline CDR1 is SGHNT and CDR2 YYREEE (reference sequence). Deletions cut 4 bases from V and 0 bases from J, with 10 bases between. The CDR3 totals 14 residues. CDR3 loop: CASSPSTVNTEAFF. The CDR3 DNA is TGTGCCAGCAGCCCCTCCACAGTGAACACTGAAGCTTTCTTT.

This chain uses TRBV30 with TRBJ2-5; 10 nucleotides agree with TRBD2. The V segment lost 8 bases and the J segment 4 bases; nucleotides outside the gene matches: 10. Germline V gene sequence: CDR1 GTSNPN, CDR2 SVGIG (reference sequence). The CDR3 contains 14 residues. CDR3 loop: CALTPTSGIETQYF. Here the CDR3 DNA reads TGTGCCCTGACTCCAACTAGCGGGATAGAGACCCAGTACTTC. The full variable domain, its missing parts supplied by reference TRBV30 and TRBJ2-5, is SQTIHQWPATLVQPVGSPLSLECTVEGTSNPNLYWYRQAAGRGLQLLFYSVGIGQISSEVPQNLSASRPQDRQFILSSKKLLLSDSGFYLCALTPTSGIETQYFGPGTRLLVL.

The DNA for the CDR3 is TGTGCCATCAGTGAGTCCAGCGGGGGGTCGGGGGAGCAGTACTTC. Translated, it gives CAISESSGGSGEQYF. The chain uses TRBV10-3 and TRBJ2-7, with TRBD2 matching over 9 bases. The CDR3 has 15 residues. Germline V gene sequence: CDR1 ENHRY, CDR2 SYGVKD. Trimming cost V 0 bases and J 7 bases; bases outside gene matches: 7.

V gene TRBV4-3 combines with J gene TRBJ2-1; TRBD2 matches at 11 bases. V shed 1 base, J shed 4 bases, and the junction held 6 bases outside the gene matches. Germline assignment: CDR1 LGHNA and CDR2 YSLEER. The CDR3 covers 17 residues. In nucleotides, the CDR3 is TGCGCCAGCAGCCAAGGTAGCGGGGGGGCGTTTTACAATGAGCAGTTCTTC. Amino acid sequence: CASSQGSGGAFYNEQFF.

The chain has TRBV6-1 and TRBJ1-5, with 9 bases fitting TRBD1. V was clipped by 2 bases and J by 3 bases; unmatched bases: 5. The CDR3 has 16 amino acids. CDR1 is MNHNS, CDR2 SASEGT, per germline. The CDR3 DNA reads as TGTGCCAGCAGTGAAACTACAGGGGGCAACAATCAGCCCCAGCATTTT. Residues: CASSETTGGNNQPQHF.

The chain joins TRBV6-6 to TRBJ2-5; D may be TRBD1 (5 bases). V shed 0 bases and J shed 0 bases, with 8 bases lying between them. The length of the CDR3 is 15 residues. The germline V gene has CDR1 MNHNY and CDR2 SVGAGI (reference sequence). The CDR3: CASSYSDKYQETQYF. The CDR3 DNA is TGTGCCAGCAGTTACTCGGACAAGTACCAAGAGACCCAGTACTTC.

The genes are TRBV6-4 and TRBJ2-3; D is undetermined. The CDR3 covers 14 residues. Trimming took 2 bases from V and 4 from J, leaving 10 bases between them. Looked up from germline, CDR1 is MRHNA and CDR2 is SNTAGT. CDR3 sequence: CASSDGVSADTQYF. CDR3 coding DNA: TGTGCCAGCAGTGACGGCGTCAGCGCAGATACGCAGTATTTT.

Notes on this clone: Germline is not matched at one junction end, which may reflect a read error. The V call is TRBV15, the J call TRBJ2-1; 7 bases fit TRBD1. CDR1 LNHNV and CDR2 YYDKDF come from the germline V gene (reference sequence). The CDR3 contains 12 residues. In DNA form, the CDR3 reads TGTGCCACCAGCAGGGAGGACAGGACTGCGCTCTTC. It encodes CATSREDRTALF. The full variable domain, completed using reference TRBV15 and TRBJ2-1, is DAMVIQNPRYQVTQFGKPVTLSCSQTLNHNVMYWYQQKSSQAPKLLFHYYDKDFNNEADTPDNFQSRRPNTSFCFLDIRSPGLGDTAMYLCATSREDRTALFGPGTRLTVL.

V gene TRBV19 combines with J gene TRBJ2-5; D is undetermined. V was pared by 3 bases and J by 6 bases, with 11 bases between. Germline CDR1 and CDR2: LNHDA and SQIVND (reference sequence). The CDR3 length is 13 residues. This chain's CDR3 is CASSMSVHKTQYF. In DNA, the CDR3 is TGTGCCAGTAGTATGAGCGTACACAAGACCCAGTACTTC.

This sequence joins TRBV21-1 and TRBJ1-6; no check of the table's D call, TRBD1, against the DNA was made. TRBV21-1 is a known pseudogene. This CDR3 has 17 residues. The chain's CDR3 is CASSSTSDRRTNSPLHF. Here the CDR3 DNA reads TGTGCCAGCAGCTCAACTTCGGACAGGCGGACGAATTCACCCCTCCACTTT.

The CDR3 sequence is CASSQDSATNEKLFF. The CDR3 nucleotides are TGCGCCAGCAGCCAGGACAGTGCAACTAATGAAAAACTGTTTTTT. The gene calls are TRBV4-1 and TRBJ1-4, with a possible D match to TRBD1 (6 bases). The CDR3 has 15 amino acids. V shed 3 bases and J shed 0 bases, with 8 bases lying between them. CDR1 is MGHRA, CDR2 YSYEKL, per germline.

J is TRBJ2-3 and V is TRBV29-1; 10 bases line up with TRBD1. The trim removed 6 bases at V and 1 base at J, leaving 4 bases unmatched. Germline V lookup: CDR1 SQVTM, CDR2 ANQGSEA. The CDR3 is 14 residues long. The CDR3: CSVETGGGTDTQYF. For the CDR3, the DNA is TGCAGCGTGGAGACAGGGGGCGGCACAGATACGCAGTATTTT.

There are a few counts of this clone. This chain uses TRBV5-4 with TRBJ2-2; 8 nucleotides align to TRBD2. The germline CDR1 and CDR2 sequences are SGHNT and YYREEE (reference sequence). The trim removed 4 bases at V and 4 bases at J, leaving 6 bases unmatched. The CDR3 is 15 residues long. The CDR3 here is CASSPGTSRTGELFF. The CDR3 bases are TGTGCCAGCAGCCCCGGGACTAGTCGCACCGGGGAGCTGTTTTTT.

This clone was recorded once. V usage is TRBV18 and J usage is TRBJ2-2; TRBD2 agrees at 9 bases. Germline V gives CDR1 KGHSH, CDR2 LQKENI. This CDR3 contains 14 residues. The V and J ends lost 3 bases and 7 bases, in that order; junction bases with no gene match: 3. Written as DNA, the CDR3 is TGTGCCAGCTCACCGCGGGAGGGCCACGGGGAGCTGTTTTTT. Its translation is CASSPREGHGELFF.